The 6 T cell receptor beta chains in this list originate from one sample, sequenced in a study of identical twins. TCRdb ran MiXCR on the 5' RACE reads and lists one entry per CDR3 protein. The sample has fewer than 650,000 distinct CDR3 sequences, more than 9% seen once. Another study also made use of these data, one on yellow fever vaccine responses in identical twins.

Sequencing was carried out using PBMCs. These receptors were obtained from a woman younger than 35 in good health.

This clonotype was picked up a small number of times. This chain links TRBV6-2 or TRBV6-3 with TRBJ2-3; no reliable D call. There are 14 residues in the CDR3. The germline V gene has CDR1 MNHEY and CDR2 SVGEGT. V was cut by 0 bases and J by 7 bases, with 11 bases left in between. This CDR3 reads CASSYSAVWYTQYF. The CDR3, as DNA: TGTGCCAGCAGTTACTCGGCAGTGTGGTATACGCAGTATTTT.

The chain joins TRBV7-2 to TRBJ2-2; no definite D call. The V gene lost 3 bases and the J gene lost 10 bases, with 9 bases spanning the gap. The CDR3 extends over 12 amino acids. Looked up from germline, CDR1 is SGHTA and CDR2 is FQGNSA. Written as DNA, the CDR3 is TGTGCCAGCAGCTTTGGGTCCGCGGAGCTGTTTTTT. This translates into CASSFGSAELFF.

This clonotype was recorded many times. The gene calls are TRBV29-1 and TRBJ2-1; 11 bases fit TRBD2. The CDR3 loop spans 16 amino acids. The V gene end was trimmed by 3 bases and the J gene end by 4 bases; junction bases not matched to a gene: 8. Per the germline V gene, CDR1 is SQVTM and CDR2 is ANQGSEA. The CDR3 loop reads CSVEPSGRRIYNEQFF. CDR3 nucleotide sequence: TGCAGCGTTGAGCCTAGCGGGAGGAGGATTTACAATGAGCAGTTCTTC.

This clonotype turned up a few times. The chain employs TRBV29-1 and TRBJ2-1; 8 nucleotides align to TRBD2. The CDR3 contains 17 residues. Germline CDR1 is SQVTM and CDR2 is ANQGSEA. J lost 4 bases, V lost 3 bases, and 14 bases had no gene match. DNA of the CDR3: TGCAGCGTTGAGGGGTCAGCCTTAGCGGGGTTATACAATGAGCAGTTCTTC. Encoded protein: CSVEGSALAGLYNEQFF.

The chain carries TRBV7-8 and TRBJ2-5; either TRBD1 or TRBD2 may supply D (5 bases each). The germline V gene has CDR1 SGHVS and CDR2 FQNEAQ. The ends were cut back, 5 bases at V and 1 base at J, with 14 bases in the middle. The CDR3 extends over 15 amino acids. CDR3 DNA sequence: TGTGCCAGCAGCCCCGGGGTCACAGGCCAAGAGACCCAGTACTTC. Protein product: CASSPGVTGQETQYF.

The CDR3 DNA follows: TGCGCCAGCAGCCCACGAAACAGGGGGGTCTACAATGAGCAGTTCTTC. This translates into CASSPRNRGVYNEQFF. The genes are TRBV4-1 and TRBJ2-1; 8 nucleotides line up with TRBD1. With V trimmed by 4 bases and J by 3 bases, 8 bases remained unmatched. In germline, CDR1 is MGHRA, CDR2 YSYEKL. CDR3 length: 16 amino acids.